The subject of this entry is one T cell receptor (beta chain). What it binds is not known. This entry is derived from a study of T cell responses to AZD1222 COVID-19 vaccine. Findings of the study overall: Spike-specific TCR depth and breadth grew after two AZD1222 doses. Repertoires in all cases were sampled only once the peak T cell response had passed. With dominance at 160-218 and 743-854, vaccine-associated CD4 TCRs spanned spike.

The CDR3 spans 15 residues. The germline V gene encodes CDR1 SGDLS and CDR2 YYNGEE. Trimming at V came to 0 bases and at J to 4 bases, leaving 6 bases not matched to a gene. Profiled with immunoSEQ multiplex PCR; TCRdb holds only in-frame clones, not every one. The sample carries 120,000 or so clones, about 90% recorded once. The specimen comprised peripheral blood, sampled on day 0 of AZD1222 vaccination. The sequence was collected from an adult in good health. The V and J genes are TRBV9 and TRBJ1-2; 7 bases map to TRBD1. CDR3 in amino acids: CASSVAEQGSYGYTF. CDR3 DNA: TGTGCCAGCAGCGTAGCGGAACAGGGGAGCTATGGCTACACCTTC.